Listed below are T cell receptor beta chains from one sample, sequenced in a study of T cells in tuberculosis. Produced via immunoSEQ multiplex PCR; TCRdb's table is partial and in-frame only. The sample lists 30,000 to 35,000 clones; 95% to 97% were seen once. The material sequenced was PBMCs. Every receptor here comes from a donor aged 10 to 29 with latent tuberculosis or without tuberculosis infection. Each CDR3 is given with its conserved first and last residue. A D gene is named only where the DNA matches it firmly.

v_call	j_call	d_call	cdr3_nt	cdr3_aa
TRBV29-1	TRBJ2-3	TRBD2	TGCAGCGTTACTAGCGGGGGAACCACAGATACGCAGTATTTT	CSVTSGGTTDTQYF
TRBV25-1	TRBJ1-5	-	TGTGCCAGCAGTGAATATTGTCCCAGGTATCAGCCCCAGCATTTT	CASSEYCPRYQPQHF
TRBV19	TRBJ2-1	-	TGTGCCAGTATGGGCGGGACCTCCTACAATGAGCAGTTCTTC	CASMGGTSYNEQFF
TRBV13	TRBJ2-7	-	TGTGCCAGCAGCTGGGGACTTGGCTCCTACGAGCAGTACTTC	CASSWGLGSYEQYF
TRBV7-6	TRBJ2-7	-	TGTGCCAGCAGCTTAGGGGGGGACGAGCAGTACTTC	CASSLGGDEQYF
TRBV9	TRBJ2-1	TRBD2	TGTGCCAGCAGCCCTCGGCAGCTAGCGGGGGCCTCGCCGGGTAATGAGCAGTTCTTC	CASSPRQLAGASPGNEQFF
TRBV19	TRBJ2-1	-	TGTGCCAGTAGGAATGTCGGAGGGAGCTCCTACAATGAGCAGTTCTTC	CASRNVGGSSYNEQFF
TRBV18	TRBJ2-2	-	TGTGCCAGCTCACCTAAGCACACCGGGGAGCTGTTTTTT	CASSPKHTGELFF
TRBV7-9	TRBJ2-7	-	TGTGCCAGCAGCTTAAGGGGTGATACCTACGAGCAGTACTTC	CASSLRGDTYEQYF
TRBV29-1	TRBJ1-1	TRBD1	TGCAGCGGGAGACAGGGAATGAACACTGAAGCTTTCTTT	CSGRQGMNTEAFF
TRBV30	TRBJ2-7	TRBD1	TGTGCCCTCGGACAGGGCTACGAGCAGTACTTC	CALGQGYEQYF
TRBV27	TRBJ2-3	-	TGTGCCAGCAGTCCCGATGAGTATACGCAGTATTTT	CASSPDEYTQYF
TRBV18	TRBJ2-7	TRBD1	TGTGCCAGCTCACCCCAGCATGGACAGGGCGAGGAGCAGTACTTC	CASSPQHGQGEEQYF
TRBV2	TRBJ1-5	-	TGTGCCAGCACCCGACGGACAAAAAATCAGCCCCAGCATTTT	CASTRRTKNQPQHF
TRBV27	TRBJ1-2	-	TGTGCCAGCAGTCCCCATACAGGGTATGGCTACACCTTC	CASSPHTGYGYTF
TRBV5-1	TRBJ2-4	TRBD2	TGCGCCAGCAGCGGGGGACTAGCGGAAAACATTCAGTACTTC	CASSGGLAENIQYF
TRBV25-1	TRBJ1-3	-	TGTGCCAGCAGTGAATCCCTCGACAGATCTGGAAACACCATATATTTT	CASSESLDRSGNTIYF